This entry is about one T cell receptor (beta chain). Its matching antigen is unknown. Populations obtained by sorting all exceeded 95% purity. As every portion of the isolated RNA was reverse transcribed, the sequencing read expressed TCRB transcripts. The repertoire was sequenced with immunoSEQ multiplex PCR; TCRdb's copy has only in-frame clones and lacks some. Of 600,000 or so clones in the sample, roughly an eighth were seen once. The CDR3 has 16 amino acids. Germline values: CDR1 KGHSH, CDR2 LQKENI. Trimming removed 0 bases at V and 0 bases at J, with 10 bases between. This sample is part of a study of beta chain features in type 1 diabetes. Study-level points and caveats: Among all four CD4+ subsets, Type 1 diabetes patients had TCRB CDR3s that were moderately but significantly shorter. With patients and controls alike, PCR might favor shorter templates to an equal degree. Researchers cautioned that cDNA sequencing could over-represent cells with high TCR expression.

Sample: naive CD4+ T cells from blood. The sequence was collected from a young man with type 1 diabetes. The chain is built from TRBV18 and TRBJ2-3; weak D call: TRBD1 (5 bases). The CDR3, as DNA: TGTGCCAGCTCACCACCCCAGGGCCCTAGCACAGATACGCAGTATTTT. Protein sequence: CASSPPQGPSTDTQYF.